Below, 23 T cell receptor beta chains from the same sample are listed, as sequenced in a study of OX40 agonist ivuxolimab in advanced cancers. TCRdb keeps only in-frame clones here, not all; method: immunoSEQ multiplex PCR. Here the sample spans fewer than 85,000 clones, about 88% being singletons. The sample here was CD4+ or CD8+ T cells sorted from blood, taken in a trial of the OX40 agonist ivuxolimab. The receptors here all came from an adult with an advanced solid tumor such as melanoma, head and neck, liver or kidney cancer.

The rearrangement joins TRBV6-6 to TRBJ1-3, with D possibly matching TRBD1 (5 bases). The CDR3 runs to 13 residues. V lost 6 bases and J lost 0, with 6 bases in between. Germline V CDR1 and CDR2: MNHNY, SVGAGI (reference sequence). DNA for the CDR3: TGTGCCAGCAGCGGGGGCTCTGGAAACACCATATATTTT. Translating it yields CASSGGSGNTIYF.

The CDR3 DNA reads TGTGCCAGCAGTTTTAGGGGGCTCAATCAGCCCCAGCATTTT. Protein sequence: CASSFRGLNQPQHF. This sequence joins TRBV2 and TRBJ1-5; 7 nucleotides agree with TRBD1. This CDR3 is built from 14 residues. J was trimmed by 3 bases and V by 5 bases; bases with no gene match: 4. The germline CDR1 and CDR2 sequences are SNHLY and FYNNEI. The full variable domain, its missing parts supplied by reference TRBV2 and TRBJ1-5, is EPEVTQTPSHQVTQMGQEVILRCVPISNHLYFYWYRQILGQKVEFLVSFYNNEISEKSEIFDDQFSVERPDGSNFTLKIRSTKLEDSAMYFCASSFRGLNQPQHFGDGTRLSIL.

The chain uses TRBV15 and TRBJ2-1; D remains unclear. The CDR3 consists of 15 residues. Germline assignment: CDR1 LNHNV and CDR2 YYDKDF (reference sequence). V was trimmed by 0 bases and J by 8 bases, leaving 14 bases between them. The CDR3 sequence: CATSREGGSKDEQFF. The CDR3 DNA follows: TGTGCCACCAGCAGAGAAGGTGGTAGCAAGGATGAGCAGTTCTTC.

V gene TRBV29-1 combines with J gene TRBJ1-2; D gene ambiguous. With 3 bases removed from V and 8 bases from J, the gap between germline ends came to 19 bases. Germline V lookup: CDR1 SQVTM, CDR2 ANQGSEA. The CDR3 totals 14 residues. The CDR3 sequence: CSVENLRGGRGYTF. The CDR3 DNA follows: TGCAGCGTTGAGAACCTACGGGGAGGACGGGGCTACACCTTC.

The gene calls are TRBV18 and TRBJ1-6, with D unresolved. The CDR3 loop spans 15 amino acids. Trimming removed 0 bases at V and 7 bases at J, with 10 bases between. The germline CDR1 and CDR2 sequences are KGHSH and LQKENI. CDR3: CASSPPNTLNSPLHF. The CDR3, as DNA: TGTGCCAGCTCACCACCGAATACCTTGAATTCACCCCTCCACTTT. Complete variable domain (other parts from reference TRBV18 and TRBJ1-6): NAGVMQNPRHLVRRRGQEARLRCSPMKGHSHVYWYRQLPEEGLKFMVYLQKENIIDESGMPKERFSAEFPKEGPSILRIQQVVRGDSAAYFCASSPPNTLNSPLHFGNGTRLTVT.

The rearrangement links TRBV30 to TRBJ2-1; 8 bases line up with TRBD2. Germline CDR1 GTSNPN, CDR2 SVGIG (reference sequence). The CDR3 totals 14 residues. The V and J ends lost 4 bases and 0 bases, in that order; junction bases with no gene match: 2. The chain's CDR3 is CAWNSGSSYNEQFF. The CDR3 region has the DNA TGTGCCTGGAACAGCGGGAGCTCCTACAATGAGCAGTTCTTC.

V usage is TRBV5-6 and J usage is TRBJ2-1; D is undetermined. Germline lookup yields CDR1 SGHDT and CDR2 YYEEEE. The V and J ends lost 3 bases and 0 bases respectively, with 7 bases between them. This CDR3 is built from 14 residues. CDR3 DNA sequence: TGTGCCAGCAGCTCCCTTAGCTCCTACAATGAGCAGTTCTTC. This encodes CASSSLSSYNEQFF.

This clone is medium-sized in the sample. The chain employs TRBV7-2 and TRBJ2-3; 8 bases fit TRBD2. Trimming cost V 6 bases and J 7 bases; bases outside gene matches: 9. CDR1 is SGHTA, CDR2 FQGNSA, per germline. The CDR3 sequence is 14 residues long. This CDR3 is CASSRLAPGNTQYF. The DNA of the CDR3 is TGTGCCAGCAGTCGACTAGCGCCCGGGAATACGCAGTATTTT.

For this clone: The junction shows a germline mismatch at one end, possibly a read error. The CDR3 nucleotides read TGTGCTAGCAGCTTAGGCTGGACAGATACGCAGTATTTT. Translating it yields CASSLGWTDTQYF. The rearrangement links TRBV7-7 to TRBJ2-3; D is undetermined. Germline lookup yields CDR1 SSHAT and CDR2 FNYEAQ (reference sequence). The CDR3 runs 13 residues.

This clone was counted only a few times. The chain couples TRBV29-1 to TRBJ1-1; D gene ambiguous. The CDR3 is 13 residues long. Trimming pared 4 bases from V and 0 bases from J, leaving 9 bases between. CDR1 is SQVTM and CDR2 is ANQGSEA in the germline V gene. CDR3 in DNA: TGCAGCGTTGCTGACGGCATGAACACTGAAGCTTTCTTT. Amino acid sequence: CSVADGMNTEAFF.

The J gene is TRBJ2-7, the V gene TRBV21-1; the D call in the table, TRBD2, was not verified against the DNA. TRBV21-1 is noted as a pseudogene. The length of the CDR3 is 15 residues. Here the CDR3 reads CASSKVSVRGYEQYF. CDR3 DNA sequence: TGTGCCAGCAGCAAAGTATCAGTGCGGGGTTACGAGCAGTACTTC.

CDR3 DNA sequence: TGTGCCAGTAGGGGGACAGGGGGCTATCCACCCCTCCACTTT. Its translation: CASRGTGGYPPLHF. V usage is TRBV19 and J usage is TRBJ1-6; 12 bases are shared with TRBD1. Germline values: CDR1 LNHDA, CDR2 SQIVND (reference sequence). The CDR3 extends over 14 amino acids. V shed 6 bases, J shed 11 bases, and the junction held 5 bases outside the gene matches.

The table lists this clone with a count of one. J is TRBJ2-5 and V is TRBV14, with 12 bases matching TRBD2. The CDR3 runs to 17 residues. J gave up 3 bases and V 2 bases, and 7 bases lay outside the gene matches. The germline CDR1 and CDR2 sequences are SGHDN and FVKESK. CDR3 sequence (DNA): TGTGCCAGCAGCCAATACAGGACTAGCGGGATAAAAGAGACCCAGTACTTC. Protein product: CASSQYRTSGIKETQYF.

This clone was counted between two and nine times. The chain links TRBV19 to TRBJ2-7; the D gene could be TRBD1 or TRBD2 (6 bases each). The CDR3 has 15 residues. Germline V gene sequence: CDR1 LNHDA, CDR2 SQIVND (reference sequence). The V end was cut by 8 bases, the J end by 2 bases, with 19 bases between. The CDR3 here is CASWVSGARPYEQYF. The CDR3 DNA reads as TGTGCCAGTTGGGTTTCGGGGGCTCGACCCTACGAGCAGTACTTC.

The chain recombines TRBV11-3 with TRBJ2-3; TRBD2 is a possible D gene (5 bases). The CDR3 covers 13 residues. Germline V gives CDR1 SGHNT, CDR2 YENEEA. Trimming left V 1 base short and J 6 bases short, with 8 bases between. CDR3 region: CASSLAGFDTQYF. The CDR3, as DNA: TGTGCCAGCAGCTTAGCGGGGTTTGATACGCAGTATTTT.

The chain links TRBV15 to TRBJ2-7; 9 bases are a match to TRBD1. After removal of 3 bases from V and 0 bases from J, the junction contained 3 bases not matched to a gene. Germline loops: CDR1 LNHNV, CDR2 YYDKDF (reference sequence). The CDR3 sequence is 15 residues long. CDR3 sequence (DNA): TGTGCCACCAGCAGTGACAGGGGGGTCTCCTACGAGCAGTACTTC. Translation gives CATSSDRGVSYEQYF.

This clone has just one count. This chain connects TRBV27 to TRBJ2-5; D ambiguous. V was clipped by 5 bases and J by 7 bases, with 17 bases between them. Germline CDR1 and CDR2: MNHEY and SMNVEV (reference sequence). The CDR3 length is 14 residues. The CDR3, as DNA: TGTGCCAGCAGTCCCCCCCTAAGCTCTGGGACCCAGTACTTC. Its protein product is CASSPPLSSGTQYF.

This chain uses TRBV19 with TRBJ1-2; D may be TRBD1 (6 bases). The CDR3 has 15 amino acids. The V gene lost 2 bases and the J gene lost 6 bases, with 16 bases spanning the gap. The germline V gene has CDR1 LNHDA and CDR2 SQIVND (reference sequence). DNA for the CDR3: TGTGCCAGTAGTATAAAGGTTCAGGGGTTCAATGGCTACACCTTC. This translates into CASSIKVQGFNGYTF.

CDR3 DNA sequence: TGTGCCAGCAGCTTGGAACCAGCGGGGGGGAGAGAGACCCAGTACTTC. It codes for CASSLEPAGGRETQYF. This rearrangement joins TRBV5-4 to TRBJ2-5, with 10 bases identical to TRBD2. Germline V lookup: CDR1 SGHNT, CDR2 YYREEE (reference sequence). CDR3 length: 16 residues. Trimming cost V 0 bases and J 4 bases; bases outside gene matches: 6.

The gene calls are TRBV18 and TRBJ1-1; D remains unclear. Germline CDR1 is KGHSH and CDR2 is LQKENI. There are 16 residues in the CDR3. Trimming took 3 bases from V and 2 from J, leaving 16 bases between them. The CDR3 is CASSPGPSRINTEAFF. CDR3 DNA: TGTGCCAGCTCACCGGGCCCCAGTAGGATCAACACTGAAGCTTTCTTT.

The rearrangement links TRBV7-2 to TRBJ1-4; 7 bases agree with TRBD1. Germline V lookup: CDR1 SGHTA, CDR2 FQGNSA. Trimming cost V 1 base and J 8 bases; bases outside gene matches: 7. The CDR3 length is 15 residues. CDR3 coding DNA: TGTGCCAGCAGCTTAGGTGACAGGGCGACAGAAAAACTGTTTTTT. Translated, it gives CASSLGDRATEKLFF.

This clone came up a few times. The chain carries TRBV19 and TRBJ2-7; D may be TRBD2 (5 bases). V was shortened by 3 bases and J by 5 bases, with 5 bases between the two germline ends. The germline V gene encodes CDR1 LNHDA and CDR2 SQIVND (reference sequence). The CDR3 extends over 11 amino acids. In DNA, the CDR3 is TGTGCCAGTAGTATCGGGAACGAGCAGTACTTC. It is translated as CASSIGNEQYF.

CDR3 in amino acids: CASRIGLVHYEQYF. As DNA, the CDR3 is TGTGCCAGCAGGATTGGACTAGTCCACTACGAGCAGTACTTC. The chain couples TRBV27 to TRBJ2-7; 7 nucleotides agree with TRBD2. Germline V gene sequence: CDR1 MNHEY, CDR2 SMNVEV (reference sequence). The junction had 8 bases not matched to a gene; V was cut back by 6 bases and J by 3 bases. The CDR3 sequence is 14 residues long.